This is a list of T cell receptor beta chains from one sample in a study of T-cell reconstitution after alpha-beta-depleted transplantation in children. One entry per CDR3 protein results from TCRdb running MiXCR on the PCR reads. The data hold roughly 100,000 distinct CDR3 sequences, with 4.5% to 7.5% observed a single time. This specimen was PBMCs, mostly from graft donor cells, taken 60 days after TCRalphabeta/CD19-depleted stem cell transplant. The source of these receptors is a female patient aged 2 to 10 who had a stem cell transplant for Fanconi anemia, so the T cells may come from the graft donor. Both conserved end residues are part of each CDR3. The order of the fields is clone size, V gene, D gene, J gene, CDR3 protein, CDR3 DNA. The D gene is left open where the match is weak. Size is stated for part of the rows, as once, few or many counts, or as a class when the clone is expanded.

.	TRBV7-2	TRBD1	TRBJ2-5	CASSLGDRGETQYF	TGTGCCAGCAGCTTAGGGGACAGGGGAGAGACCCAGTACTTC
few	TRBV12-3/TRBV12-4	TRBD2	TRBJ2-1	CASTPSGSSYNEQFF	TGTGCCAGCACGCCTAGCGGGAGCTCCTACAATGAGCAGTTCTTC
.	TRBV2	TRBD2	TRBJ2-1	CASWKQGLAGGPGNEQFF	TGTGCCAGCTGGAAACAGGGACTAGCGGGAGGGCCGGGTAATGAGCAGTTCTTC
many	TRBV9	.	TRBJ2-1	CASSVDSRYNEQFF	TGTGCCAGCAGCGTAGACTCAAGGTACAATGAGCAGTTCTTC
few	TRBV19	.	TRBJ2-2	CASSTRSIGTGELFF	TGTGCCAGTAGTACCAGGTCGATTGGCACCGGGGAGCTGTTTTTT
many	TRBV5-1	.	TRBJ1-1	CASSLERMTEAFF	TGCGCCAGCAGCTTGGAAAGGATGACTGAAGCTTTCTTT
many	TRBV30	.	TRBJ1-1	CAWKNRGNTEAFF	TGTGCCTGGAAAAATCGGGGGAACACTGAAGCTTTCTTT
many	TRBV18	.	TRBJ2-7	CASSPLPQGLSYEQYF	TGTGCCAGCTCACCACTGCCACAGGGATTATCCTACGAGCAGTACTTC
few	TRBV14	TRBD2	TRBJ2-7	CASSPGLPIYEQYF	TGTGCCAGCAGTCCGGGACTACCTATCTACGAGCAGTACTTC
few	TRBV14	TRBD1	TRBJ1-1	CASSRNTGVETEAFF	TGTGCCAGCAGCCGAAACACAGGGGTGGAAACTGAAGCTTTCTTT
.	TRBV5-1	TRBD2	TRBJ2-2	CASGQLAGNTGELFF	TGCGCCAGCGGTCAACTAGCGGGGAACACCGGGGAGCTGTTTTTT
few	TRBV19	TRBD2	TRBJ2-3	CASSLTSGRGDTQYF	TGTGCCAGTAGTCTTACTAGCGGGAGGGGAGATACGCAGTATTTT
many	TRBV7-3	TRBD2	TRBJ2-1	CASSPYGLAGVVAYNEQFF	TGTGCCAGCAGCCCGTACGGACTAGCGGGGGTAGTAGCCTACAATGAGCAGTTCTTC
.	TRBV11-2	TRBD2	TRBJ2-3	CASSRGLAGTDTQYF	TGTGCCAGCAGCAGAGGACTAGCGGGCACAGATACGCAGTATTTT
.	TRBV7-3	TRBD1	TRBJ2-3	CASSLTTGPLYTQYF	TGTGCCAGCAGCTTAACGACAGGGCCCCTTTATACGCAGTATTTT
many	TRBV28	TRBD2	TRBJ2-3	CASIISGGSTDTQYF	TGTGCCAGCATTATTAGCGGGGGTAGCACAGATACGCAGTATTTT
few	TRBV7-2	TRBD1	TRBJ2-7	CASSFRGDRDYEQYF	TGTGCCAGCAGCTTTCGTGGGGACAGGGACTACGAGCAGTACTTC
.	TRBV5-1	.	TRBJ2-5	CASSLPGVRETQYF	TGCGCCAGCAGCTTGCCGGGAGTCCGGGAGACCCAGTACTTC
medium-sized	TRBV5-1	TRBD2	TRBJ2-1	CASSILAGVYNEQFF	TGCGCCAGCAGCATACTAGCGGGGGTCTACAATGAGCAGTTCTTC
few	TRBV5-1	.	TRBJ1-2	CASSEQVFYGYTF	TGCGCCAGCAGCGAACAGGTCTTCTATGGCTACACCTTC
many	TRBV7-2	TRBD1	TRBJ2-2	CASSLAGFPGQFTGELFF	TGTGCCAGCAGCTTAGCGGGCTTCCCGGGACAGTTCACCGGGGAGCTGTTTTTT
many	TRBV28	.	TRBJ2-3	CASSRELRWDTQYF	TGTGCCAGCAGTCGGGAGTTGCGGTGGGATACGCAGTATTTT
.	TRBV25-1	TRBD1	TRBJ2-7	CASSESWTGGPYEQYF	TGTGCCAGCAGTGAAAGTTGGACAGGGGGCCCCTACGAGCAGTACTTC
.	TRBV4-2	TRBD1	TRBJ2-5	CASSQDGTGGETQYF	TGTGCCAGCAGCCAAGATGGGACAGGCGGAGAGACCCAGTACTTC
few	TRBV25-1	.	TRBJ2-1	CASSDPGQGGVNEQFF	TGTGCCAGCAGTGACCCCGGACAGGGAGGGGTCAATGAGCAGTTCTTC
.	TRBV6-2/TRBV6-3	TRBD1	TRBJ1-3	CATDLGVDRDRGLSFSGNTIYF	TGTGCCACCGACCTTGGAGTAGACCGGGACAGGGGCCTCTCCTTCTCTGGAAACACCATATATTTT
medium-sized	TRBV10-3	TRBD2	TRBJ2-7	CAIRRTSGGAYEQYF	TGTGCCATCCGAAGAACTAGCGGGGGTGCCTACGAGCAGTACTTC
.	TRBV20-1	TRBD2	TRBJ2-5	CSARDLGTSGRAWETQYF	TGCAGTGCTAGAGATCTCGGGACTAGCGGGAGGGCCTGGGAGACCCAGTACTTC
many	TRBV11-2	TRBD1	TRBJ2-1	CASSSDRGPYNEQFF	TGTGCCAGCAGCTCCGACAGGGGTCCCTACAATGAGCAGTTCTTC
many	TRBV12-3/TRBV12-4	.	TRBJ2-3	CASSLLTTDTQYF	TGTGCCAGCAGTCTCCTCACCACAGATACGCAGTATTTT
many	TRBV12-3/TRBV12-4	.	TRBJ2-1	CASSRSSDEQFF	TGTGCCAGCAGTCGATCTAGCGATGAGCAGTTCTTC